This is a list of T cell receptor beta chains from one sample in a study of T cells after yellow fever vaccination. TCRdb called the 5' RACE reads again in MiXCR, with one record for every CDR3 protein. Of about 110,000 distinct CDR3 sequences detected, 7.5% to 9.5% appear once; the ten largest clones hold roughly 27%. Here the sequenced sample was CD8+ T cells sorted from PBMCs, taken 45 days after the yellow fever booster vaccination. The receptors originated from a man between 25 and 39 years old who received the YFV17D yellow fever vaccine. The CDR3 runs from the conserved cysteine through the conserved F or W. Each record gives: J gene, clone size, V gene, D gene, CDR3 protein, CDR3 DNA. D genes are given only for firm matches. Clone size, where shown, is once, few, many, or a class for clones that have expanded.

j_call: TRBJ1-5
clone_size: many
v_call: TRBV20-1
d_call: TRBD1
cdr3_aa: CSASSLTGEDQPQHF
cdr3_nt: TGCAGTGCTTCATCCCTAACAGGGGAGGATCAGCCCCAGCATTTT

j_call: TRBJ2-3
clone_size: many
v_call: TRBV7-6
d_call: TRBD2
cdr3_aa: CASSPLAGSTDTQYF
cdr3_nt: TGTGCCAGCAGTCCTCTAGCGGGCAGCACAGATACGCAGTATTTT

j_call: TRBJ2-4
clone_size: many
v_call: TRBV5-6
d_call: .
cdr3_aa: CASSLGGRRNIQYF
cdr3_nt: TGTGCCAGCAGCTTGGGGGGGCGGAGAAACATTCAGTACTTC

j_call: TRBJ2-7
clone_size: many
v_call: TRBV3-1
d_call: TRBD2
cdr3_aa: CASSRSSGLSYEQYF
cdr3_nt: TGTGCCAGCAGCCGTTCTAGCGGCCTCTCCTACGAGCAGTACTTC

j_call: TRBJ2-7
clone_size: many
v_call: TRBV5-5
d_call: .
cdr3_aa: CASSLASSYEQYF
cdr3_nt: TGTGCCAGCAGCTTGGCCTCTAGCTACGAGCAGTACTTC

j_call: TRBJ2-7
clone_size: many
v_call: TRBV6-2/TRBV6-3
d_call: TRBD2
cdr3_aa: CASSYEGTSGYEQYF
cdr3_nt: TGTGCCAGCAGCTACGAAGGGACTAGCGGCTACGAGCAGTACTTC

j_call: TRBJ2-6
clone_size: many
v_call: TRBV7-6
d_call: .
cdr3_aa: CASSSNGGYANVLTF
cdr3_nt: TGTGCCAGCAGCTCTAACGGGGGATATGCCAACGTCCTGACTTTC

j_call: TRBJ2-3
clone_size: many
v_call: TRBV10-1
d_call: .
cdr3_aa: CASSEFQAARTDTQYF
cdr3_nt: TGCGCCAGCAGTGAATTCCAGGCGGCCCGCACAGATACGCAGTATTTT

j_call: TRBJ2-1
clone_size: medium-sized
v_call: TRBV6-2/TRBV6-3
d_call: .
cdr3_aa: CASSLNTHEQFF
cdr3_nt: TGTGCCAGCAGCCTGAACACCCATGAGCAGTTCTTC

j_call: TRBJ2-5
clone_size: many
v_call: TRBV20-1
d_call: TRBD1
cdr3_aa: CSATSGTGGDTAQETQYF
cdr3_nt: TGCAGTGCCACCTCCGGGACAGGGGGCGATACAGCGCAAGAGACCCAGTACTTC

j_call: TRBJ2-2
clone_size: .
v_call: TRBV20-1
d_call: .
cdr3_aa: CSATPTGTEFSTGELFF
cdr3_nt: TGCAGTGCTACCCCAACCGGGACCGAGTTTTCCACGGGGGAGCTGTTTTTT

j_call: TRBJ2-1
clone_size: .
v_call: TRBV29-1
d_call: TRBD2
cdr3_aa: CSVEGRAGAPVNEQFF
cdr3_nt: TGCAGCGTTGAAGGGAGAGCGGGAGCGCCCGTAAATGAGCAGTTCTTC

j_call: TRBJ2-7
clone_size: many
v_call: TRBV2
d_call: .
cdr3_aa: CASSEGAGVGYEQYF
cdr3_nt: TGTGCCAGCAGTGAAGGGGCGGGTGTCGGTTACGAGCAGTACTTC

j_call: TRBJ2-7
clone_size: many
v_call: TRBV5-5
d_call: .
cdr3_aa: CASSPEIYEQYF
cdr3_nt: TGTGCCAGCAGCCCGGAAATCTACGAGCAGTACTTC

j_call: TRBJ2-7
clone_size: once
v_call: TRBV23-1
d_call: TRBD2
cdr3_aa: CASRTLAGVAYEQYF
cdr3_nt: TGCGCCAGCCGAACACTAGCGGGAGTCGCCTACGAGCAGTACTTC

j_call: TRBJ2-1
clone_size: many
v_call: TRBV29-1
d_call: .
cdr3_aa: CSVEGGAGLFSSYNEQFF
cdr3_nt: TGCAGCGTTGAAGGGGGGGCGGGGCTCTTTAGCTCCTACAATGAGCAGTTCTTC

j_call: TRBJ2-1
clone_size: many
v_call: TRBV20-1
d_call: .
cdr3_aa: CSAWVSTAGINEQFF
cdr3_nt: TGCAGTGCTTGGGTCTCTACGGCGGGAATTAATGAGCAGTTCTTC

j_call: TRBJ2-7
clone_size: few
v_call: TRBV5-5
d_call: .
cdr3_aa: CASSVGRPLRAYEQYF
cdr3_nt: TGTGCCAGCAGCGTTGGTCGGCCCCTAAGGGCCTACGAGCAGTACTTC

j_call: TRBJ2-7
clone_size: .
v_call: TRBV19
d_call: .
cdr3_aa: CASRLVSTSYEQYF
cdr3_nt: TGTGCCAGTAGACTAGTTTCAACATCTTACGAGCAGTACTTC

j_call: TRBJ2-7
clone_size: many
v_call: TRBV28
d_call: .
cdr3_aa: CASSLLDRTYEQYF
cdr3_nt: TGTGCCAGCAGTTTACTGGACAGAACCTACGAGCAGTACTTC

j_call: TRBJ1-6
clone_size: many
v_call: TRBV20-1
d_call: TRBD1
cdr3_aa: CSAPDRSRSPLHF
cdr3_nt: TGCAGTGCACCGGACAGGAGCAGGTCACCCCTCCACTTT

j_call: TRBJ2-7
clone_size: many
v_call: TRBV5-1
d_call: .
cdr3_aa: CASSFYGGSEQYF
cdr3_nt: TGCGCCAGCAGCTTCTATGGGGGGAGCGAGCAGTACTTC

j_call: TRBJ2-1
clone_size: many
v_call: TRBV6-2/TRBV6-3
d_call: .
cdr3_aa: CASFSSYNEQFF
cdr3_nt: TGTGCCAGCTTTAGCTCCTACAATGAGCAGTTCTTC

j_call: TRBJ2-7
clone_size: many
v_call: TRBV6-1
d_call: TRBD2
cdr3_aa: CASSGTSGFYEQYF
cdr3_nt: TGTGCCAGCAGTGGGACTAGCGGGTTCTACGAGCAGTACTTC

j_call: TRBJ2-7
clone_size: few
v_call: TRBV30
d_call: .
cdr3_aa: CAWSPDMYEQYF
cdr3_nt: TGTGCCTGGAGCCCGGACATGTACGAGCAGTACTTC

j_call: TRBJ1-4
clone_size: many
v_call: TRBV13
d_call: .
cdr3_aa: CASSLGEGDSEKLFF
cdr3_nt: TGTGCCAGCAGCTTAGGCGAGGGGGATAGTGAAAAACTGTTTTTT

j_call: TRBJ2-7
clone_size: .
v_call: TRBV6-1
d_call: TRBD1
cdr3_aa: CASSTNSGGYEQYF
cdr3_nt: TGTGCCAGCTCCACCAACTCAGGGGGTTACGAGCAGTACTTC

j_call: TRBJ2-3
clone_size: many
v_call: TRBV20-1
d_call: TRBD2
cdr3_aa: CSATGLAFDTQYF
cdr3_nt: TGCAGTGCTACGGGACTAGCATTTGATACGCAGTATTTT

j_call: TRBJ2-3
clone_size: .
v_call: TRBV7-2
d_call: .
cdr3_aa: CASRSSGISTDTQYF
cdr3_nt: TGTGCCAGCAGATCGAGCGGAATAAGCACAGATACGCAGTATTTT

j_call: TRBJ2-7
clone_size: few
v_call: TRBV5-1
d_call: TRBD1
cdr3_aa: CASSERQGALYEQYF
cdr3_nt: TGCGCCAGCAGCGAAAGACAGGGGGCGCTTTACGAGCAGTACTTC

j_call: TRBJ2-7
clone_size: many
v_call: TRBV20-1
d_call: TRBD1
cdr3_aa: CSAPPDRGLYEQYF
cdr3_nt: TGCAGTGCCCCCCCGGACAGGGGCCTCTACGAGCAGTACTTC

j_call: TRBJ2-1
clone_size: many
v_call: TRBV5-4
d_call: TRBD2
cdr3_aa: CASSAPGTSYNEQFF
cdr3_nt: TGTGCCAGCAGCGCCCCCGGGACTAGCTACAATGAGCAGTTCTTC